A selection of T cell receptor beta chains follows, all from one sample in a study of blood T cell repertoires in COVID-19. The data were produced by immunoSEQ multiplex PCR, yet TCRdb's version contains in-frame clones alone and is incomplete. The table has 150,000 to 200,000 clones, roughly 88% seen once. Sequencing was carried out using PBMCs or T cells enriched from blood (not recorded which). These receptors were obtained from a woman aged 18-35 years who had recovered from COVID-19. CDR3s include the opening cysteine and the closing phenylalanine or tryptophan. The order of the fields is V gene, J gene, CDR3 protein.

v_gene: TRBV28
j_gene: TRBJ2-7
CDR3aa: CASSDNRGLAYEQYF

v_gene: TRBV6-5
j_gene: TRBJ2-1
CDR3aa: CASSYQRGTGRDEQFF

v_gene: TRBV10-2
j_gene: TRBJ1-1
CDR3aa: CATPPLRQQNTEAFF

v_gene: TRBV11-2
j_gene: TRBJ1-2
CDR3aa: CASSATAFYGYTF

v_gene: TRBV10-3
j_gene: TRBJ1-1
CDR3aa: CVPISEEEVGTEAFF

v_gene: TRBV11-2
j_gene: TRBJ2-3
CDR3aa: CASSPVSAGAHTDTQYF

v_gene: TRBV30
j_gene: TRBJ2-3
CDR3aa: CAWSLAEDTQYF

v_gene: TRBV10-3
j_gene: TRBJ2-1
CDR3aa: CAIKGQESNNEQFF

v_gene: TRBV5-5
j_gene: TRBJ2-7
CDR3aa: CASSLYRINEQYF

v_gene: TRBV2
j_gene: TRBJ1-5
CDR3aa: CASSEIKTDQPQHF

v_gene: TRBV10-2
j_gene: TRBJ2-3
CDR3aa: CASSEFVGGGHTDTQYF

v_gene: TRBV27
j_gene: TRBJ2-7
CDR3aa: CASSLIAGGREQYF

v_gene: TRBV4-1
j_gene: TRBJ1-3
CDR3aa: CASSHGRDSGNTIYF

v_gene: TRBV4-3
j_gene: TRBJ2-2
CDR3aa: CASSQGRSVSGELFF

v_gene: TRBV6-6
j_gene: TRBJ2-7
CDR3aa: CASSTSGGVVEQYF

v_gene: TRBV6-5
j_gene: TRBJ2-7
CDR3aa: CASSYGRGGYEQYF

v_gene: TRBV5-1
j_gene: TRBJ2-3
CDR3aa: CASSFRDRGETSTDTQYF

v_gene: TRBV19
j_gene: TRBJ2-7
CDR3aa: CASSITGGSYEQYF

v_gene: TRBV6-4
j_gene: TRBJ2-3
CDR3aa: CASSPSSGSTDTQYF

v_gene: TRBV3-1/TRBV3-2
j_gene: TRBJ1-1
CDR3aa: CASSHWTGNTEAFF

v_gene: TRBV20-1
j_gene: TRBJ1-5
CDR3aa: CSASRSGLSNQPQHF

v_gene: TRBV5-1
j_gene: TRBJ1-1
CDR3aa: CASSLALGGNTEAFF

v_gene: TRBV4-1
j_gene: TRBJ2-5
CDR3aa: CASSQTDRVGIQYF

v_gene: TRBV3-1/TRBV3-2
j_gene: TRBJ2-7
CDR3aa: CASSGTSSYEQYF

v_gene: TRBV5-6
j_gene: TRBJ1-4
CDR3aa: CASSFRTGFEKLFF

v_gene: TRBV7-2
j_gene: TRBJ1-1
CDR3aa: CASSAGSRTEAFF

v_gene: TRBV4-1
j_gene: TRBJ1-2
CDR3aa: CASSQEDTGQGINYGYTF

v_gene: TRBV7-9
j_gene: TRBJ1-2
CDR3aa: CASSSSAVDRRDYGYTF

v_gene: TRBV5-8
j_gene: TRBJ1-3
CDR3aa: CASSLTGSGNTIYF

v_gene: TRBV28
j_gene: TRBJ2-1
CDR3aa: CASSLGGRLDEQFF

v_gene: TRBV27
j_gene: TRBJ1-3
CDR3aa: CASSGNPSGNTIYF

v_gene: TRBV6-2/TRBV6-3
j_gene: TRBJ1-4
CDR3aa: CASSRPGQAEKLFF

v_gene: TRBV6-5
j_gene: TRBJ1-1
CDR3aa: CASRVPGGGRTEAFF

v_gene: TRBV5-1
j_gene: TRBJ2-7
CDR3aa: CASSLAGGTVYEQYF

v_gene: TRBV6-1
j_gene: TRBJ1-1
CDR3aa: CASSEPGKGTEAFF

v_gene: TRBV2
j_gene: TRBJ2-1
CDR3aa: CASSGGYNEQFF

v_gene: TRBV7-2
j_gene: TRBJ2-7
CDR3aa: CASSLDGGLREQYF